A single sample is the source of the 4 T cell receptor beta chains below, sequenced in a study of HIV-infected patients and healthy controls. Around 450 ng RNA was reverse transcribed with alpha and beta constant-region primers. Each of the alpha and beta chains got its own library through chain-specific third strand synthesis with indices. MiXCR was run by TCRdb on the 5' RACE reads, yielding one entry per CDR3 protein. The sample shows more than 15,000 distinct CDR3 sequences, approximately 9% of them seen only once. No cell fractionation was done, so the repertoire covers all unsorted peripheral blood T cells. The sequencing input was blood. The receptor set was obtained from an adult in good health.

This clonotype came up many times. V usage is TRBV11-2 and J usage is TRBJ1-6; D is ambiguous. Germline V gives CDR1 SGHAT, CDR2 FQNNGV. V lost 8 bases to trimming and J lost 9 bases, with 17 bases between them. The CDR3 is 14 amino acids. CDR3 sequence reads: CASRGGVTGSPLHF. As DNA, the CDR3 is TGTGCCAGCCGAGGAGGCGTTACGGGTTCACCCCTCCACTTT.

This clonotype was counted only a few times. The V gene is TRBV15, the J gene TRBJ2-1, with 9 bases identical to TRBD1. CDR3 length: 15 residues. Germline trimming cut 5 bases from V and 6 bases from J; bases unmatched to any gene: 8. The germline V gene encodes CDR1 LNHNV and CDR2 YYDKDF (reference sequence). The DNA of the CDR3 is TGTGCCACCAGCCTTCCGGGACAGGGAGGCAATGAGCAGTTCTTC. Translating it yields CATSLPGQGGNEQFF. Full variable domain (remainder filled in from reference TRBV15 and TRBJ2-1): DAMVIQNPRYQVTQFGKPVTLSCSQTLNHNVMYWYQQKSSQAPKLLFHYYDKDFNNEADTPDNFQSRRPNTSFCFLDIRSPGLGDTAMYLCATSLPGQGGNEQFFGPGTRLTVL.

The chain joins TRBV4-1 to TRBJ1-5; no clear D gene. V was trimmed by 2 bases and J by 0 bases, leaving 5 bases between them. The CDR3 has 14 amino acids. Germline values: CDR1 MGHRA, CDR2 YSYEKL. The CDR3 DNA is TGCGCCAGCAGCCAACCCCCTAGCAATCAGCCCCAGCATTTT. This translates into CASSQPPSNQPQHF.

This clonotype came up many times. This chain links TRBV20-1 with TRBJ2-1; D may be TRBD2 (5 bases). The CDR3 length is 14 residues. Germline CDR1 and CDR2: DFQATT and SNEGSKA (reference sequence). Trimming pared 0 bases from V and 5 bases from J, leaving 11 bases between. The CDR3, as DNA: TGCAGTGCTAGAGAGGCGGTGACTAACAATGAGCAGTTCTTC. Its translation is CSAREAVTNNEQFF.